The rows below give T cell receptor beta chains drawn from one sample of a study of blood T cells in healthy people across ages. TCRdb reanalysed the 5' RACE reads using MiXCR and keeps one entry per CDR3 protein. The sample comprises roughly 730,000 distinct CDR3 sequences, roughly 50% of which are singletons, and 20% to 30% rests with the top ten. Input material: blood. These receptors were collected from a man between 35 and 55 years old in good health. The CDR3 runs from the conserved cysteine through the conserved F or W. D genes are given only for firm matches. The size of a clone is reported for some rows only, either as once, few or many, or as a class for expanded clones.

d_call,v_call,j_call,clone_size,cdr3_nt,cdr3_aa
TRBD1,TRBV24-1,TRBJ1-6,few,TGTGCCACCAGTCGGGACAGGGATTCACCCCTCCACTTT,CATSRDRDSPLHF
NA,TRBV6-6,TRBJ2-5,NA,TGTGCCAGCAGTTACTCCCGACAGAAAGAGACCCAGTACTTC,CASSYSRQKETQYF
TRBD2,TRBV7-2,TRBJ2-5,few,TGTGCCAGCAGCCCAGCGGGAGGGCAAGAGACCCAGTACTTC,CASSPAGGQETQYF
NA,TRBV10-3,TRBJ2-7,few,TGTGCCATCAGTGGGACAGACAGGTCCTACGAGCAGTACTTC,CAISGTDRSYEQYF
NA,TRBV27,TRBJ1-6,NA,TGTGCCAGCAGTTTTTTTGGGGGGGCGAATTCACCCCTCCACTTT,CASSFFGGANSPLHF
NA,TRBV29-1,TRBJ2-1,few,TGCAGCGGAGAGGAGGGGCCGGGGGTCGGTGAGCAGTTCTTC,CSGEEGPGVGEQFF
NA,TRBV20-1,TRBJ2-5,medium-sized,TGCAGTGCTAGAGATCAAAACAGACAAGAGACCCAGTACTTC,CSARDQNRQETQYF
NA,TRBV6-5,TRBJ2-7,few,TGTGCCAGCAGCCTGGACAGCGCATCCTACGAGCAGTACTTC,CASSLDSASYEQYF
TRBD2,TRBV12-3/TRBV12-4,TRBJ2-3,NA,TGTGCCAGCAGTCCAGGACTAGAGATGAGCACAGATACGCAGTATTTT,CASSPGLEMSTDTQYF
NA,TRBV4-1,TRBJ2-7,NA,TGCGCCAGCAGCCAAGCTGAGGGCCATACCTACGAGCAGTACTTC,CASSQAEGHTYEQYF
TRBD2,TRBV5-1,TRBJ2-1,NA,TGCGCCAGCGGCTCCGCCGGGACTAGCGGGAGTAGTGAGCAGTTCTTC,CASGSAGTSGSSEQFF
NA,TRBV20-1,TRBJ1-2,few,TGCAGTGCCGATCCCACGGAGGGGGGCTACACCTTC,CSADPTEGGYTF
TRBD1,TRBV5-6,TRBJ1-1,NA,TGTGCCAGCAGCCTGACGGACAGGATGAGCACTGAAGCTTTCTTT,CASSLTDRMSTEAFF